The clone carrying this TCR beta chain was found many times. Sample time point: patch test 2, 6 weeks after DPC sensitization. The sample's treatment: therapeutic diphenylcyclopropenone sensitization with weekly scalp DPC. This record belongs to a study of human T cells and chemical hapten exposure. Across the study: Per-sample TCR yield variability stemmed mainly from small pooled library volume differences.

The V and J ends lost 0 bases and 1 base respectively, with 12 bases between them. CDR1 is DFQATT and CDR2 is SNEGSKA in the germline V gene (reference sequence). The CDR3 is 15 amino acids. In TCRdb, the RACE reads were re-called with MiXCR into one record per CDR3 protein. The data show over 65,000 distinct CDR3 sequences, under 14% seen once. Sequencing used whole blood, obtained in connection with sensitization to the hapten diphenylcyclopropenone (DPC). The clonotype comes from a man aged 18-30 years with alopecia areata. Some clones in this sample may be carry-over from other donors' samples. The gene calls are TRBV20-1 and TRBJ1-1; tentative D call: TRBD1 (6 bases). This chain's CDR3 is CSARDRRGWNTEAFF. In nucleotides, the CDR3 is TGCAGTGCTAGAGATCGGAGGGGGTGGAACACTGAAGCTTTCTTT.